Sequencing of this TCR beta chain was carried out in a study of patients and donors after allogeneic stem cell transplantation. TCRdb reanalysed the RT-PCR reads using MiXCR and keeps one entry per CDR3 protein. The sample carries some 880,000 distinct CDR3 sequences, approximately 19% recorded once. This clonotype was detected only a few times. This CDR3 comprises 13 residues. Germline-derived CDR1 and CDR2 are SGHVS and FQNEAQ. The V and J ends lost 5 bases and 8 bases, in that order; junction bases with no gene match: 8. Sequences were obtained from blood, either unsorted or a sorted T cell fraction (not recorded which). The V call is TRBV7-8, the J call TRBJ1-2; TRBD1 agrees at 7 bases. The clonotype comes from a human donor who was either an allogeneic HSCT recipient or a stem cell or donor lymphocyte infusion donor (not recorded which). It is not recorded whose cells these are; they may come from a transplant donor. The chain's CDR3 is CASSARGLSGYTF. The CDR3 DNA reads TGTGCCAGCAGCGCTAGGGGGCTTTCAGGCTACACCTTC. Drawing the rest from reference TRBV7-8 and TRBJ1-2, the complete variable domain is GAGVSQSPRYKVAKRGQDVALRCDPISGHVSLFWYQQALGQGPEFLTYFQNEAQLDKSGLPSDRFFAERPEGSVSTLKIQRTQQEDSAVYLCASSARGLSGYTFGSGTRLTVV.